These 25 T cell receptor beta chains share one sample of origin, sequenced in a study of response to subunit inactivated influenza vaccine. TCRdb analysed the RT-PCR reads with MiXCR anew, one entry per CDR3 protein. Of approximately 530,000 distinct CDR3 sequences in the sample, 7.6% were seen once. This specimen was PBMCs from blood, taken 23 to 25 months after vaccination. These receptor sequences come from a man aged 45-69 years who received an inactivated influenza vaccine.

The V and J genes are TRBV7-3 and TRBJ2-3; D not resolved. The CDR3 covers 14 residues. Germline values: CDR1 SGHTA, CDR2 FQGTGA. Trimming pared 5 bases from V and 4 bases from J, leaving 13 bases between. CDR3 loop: CASSQNYSPDTQYF. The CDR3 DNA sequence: TGTGCCAGCAGCCAAAACTATAGTCCAGATACGCAGTATTTT. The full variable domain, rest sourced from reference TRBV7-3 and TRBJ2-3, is GAGVSQTPSNKVTEKGKYVELRCDPISGHTALYWYRQSLGQGPEFLIYFQGTGAADDSGLPNDRFFAVRPEGSVSTLKIQRTERGDSAVYLCASSQNYSPDTQYFGPGTRLTVL.

CDR3 in DNA: TGCAGCGTTGACAGGGGCTCGGGTGAGCAGTTCTTC. Protein: CSVDRGSGEQFF. V is TRBV29-1 and J is TRBJ2-1; D may be TRBD1 (6 bases). Germline CDR1 SQVTM, CDR2 ANQGSEA. The CDR3 loop spans 12 amino acids. V lost 3 bases, J lost 9 bases, and 12 bases lay in between.

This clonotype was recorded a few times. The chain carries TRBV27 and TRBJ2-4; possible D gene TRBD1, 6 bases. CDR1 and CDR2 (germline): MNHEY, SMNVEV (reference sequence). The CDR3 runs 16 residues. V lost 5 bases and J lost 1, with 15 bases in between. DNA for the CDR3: TGTGCCAGCAGTCCGGACAGACCGCCTGCCAAAAACATTCAGTACTTC. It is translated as CASSPDRPPAKNIQYF.

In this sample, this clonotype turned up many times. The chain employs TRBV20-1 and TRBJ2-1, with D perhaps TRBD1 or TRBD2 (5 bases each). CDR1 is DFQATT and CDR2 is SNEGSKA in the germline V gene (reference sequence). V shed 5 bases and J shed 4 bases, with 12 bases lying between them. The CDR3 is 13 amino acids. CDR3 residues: CSAGRDPYNEQFF. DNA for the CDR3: TGCAGTGCTGGCCGGGACCCATACAATGAGCAGTTCTTC.

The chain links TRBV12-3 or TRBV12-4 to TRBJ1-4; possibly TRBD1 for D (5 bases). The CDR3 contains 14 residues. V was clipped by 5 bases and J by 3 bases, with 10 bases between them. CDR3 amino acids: CASSPRVANEKLFF. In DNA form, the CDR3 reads TGTGCCAGCAGTCCCAGGGTGGCTAATGAAAAACTGTTTTTT.

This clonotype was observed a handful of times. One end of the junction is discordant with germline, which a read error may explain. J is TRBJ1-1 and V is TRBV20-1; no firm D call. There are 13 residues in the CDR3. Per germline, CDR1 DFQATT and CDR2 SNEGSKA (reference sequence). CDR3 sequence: CSAKKTVKTEAFF. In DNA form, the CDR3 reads TGCAGTGCTAAAAAGACGGTGAAGACTGAAGCTTTCTTT.

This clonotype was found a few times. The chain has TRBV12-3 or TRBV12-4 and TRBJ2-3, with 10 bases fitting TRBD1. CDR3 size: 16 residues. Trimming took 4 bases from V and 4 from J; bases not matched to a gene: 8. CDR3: CASSWEGQGLADTQYF. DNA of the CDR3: TGTGCCAGCAGTTGGGAGGGACAGGGGTTGGCAGATACGCAGTATTTT.

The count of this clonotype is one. CDR3 protein: CATSDPFDSLQETQYF. CDR3 nucleotides: TGTGCCACCAGTGACCCTTTTGACAGCCTACAAGAGACCCAGTACTTC. This rearrangement joins TRBV24-1 to TRBJ2-5; possible D gene TRBD1, 5 bases. This CDR3 spans 16 amino acids. V lost 4 bases and J lost 2, with 16 bases in between. CDR1 and CDR2 from the germline V gene are KGHDR and SFDVKD.

The CDR3 reads CATSTTSVSSTDTQYF. Written as DNA, the CDR3 is TGTGCCACCAGCACTACTAGCGTTTCTAGCACAGATACGCAGTATTTT. The chain combines TRBV15 with TRBJ2-3; TRBD2 aligns across 7 bases. Germline V lookup: CDR1 LNHNV, CDR2 YYDKDF (reference sequence). The J segment lost 0 bases and the V segment lost 4 bases, leaving 7 bases of the junction unmatched. There are 16 residues in the CDR3.

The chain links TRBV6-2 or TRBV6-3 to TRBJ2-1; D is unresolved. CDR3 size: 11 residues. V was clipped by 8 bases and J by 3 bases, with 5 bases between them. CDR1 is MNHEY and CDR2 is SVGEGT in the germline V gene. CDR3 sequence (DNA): TGTGCCAGCGAGGACTACAATGAGCAGTTCTTC. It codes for CASEDYNEQFF.

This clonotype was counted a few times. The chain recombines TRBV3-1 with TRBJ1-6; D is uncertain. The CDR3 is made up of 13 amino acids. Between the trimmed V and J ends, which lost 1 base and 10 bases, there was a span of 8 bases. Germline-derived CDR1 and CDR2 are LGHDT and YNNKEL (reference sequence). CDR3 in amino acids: CASSQVSRSPLHF. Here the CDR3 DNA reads TGTGCCAGCAGCCAAGTCTCAAGGTCACCCCTCCACTTT. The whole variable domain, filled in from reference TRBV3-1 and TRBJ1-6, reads DTAVSQTPKYLVTQMGNDKSIKCEQNLGHDTMYWYKQDSKKFLKIMFSYNNKELIINETVPNRFSPKSPDKAHLNLHINSLELGDSAVYFCASSQVSRSPLHFGNGTRLTVT.

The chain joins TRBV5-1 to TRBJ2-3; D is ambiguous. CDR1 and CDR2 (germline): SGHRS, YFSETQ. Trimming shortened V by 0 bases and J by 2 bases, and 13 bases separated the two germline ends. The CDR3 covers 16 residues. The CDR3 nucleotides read TGCGCCAGCAGCTTGGCTGGTAGCTCATTCACAGATACGCAGTATTTT. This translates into CASSLAGSSFTDTQYF.

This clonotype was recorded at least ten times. The CDR3 is CASSFGVSSGNTIYF. CDR3 coding DNA: TGTGCCAGCAGTTTTGGAGTCAGCTCTGGAAACACCATATATTTT. The chain has TRBV12-3 or TRBV12-4 and TRBJ1-3; D is ambiguous. Trimming pared 3 bases from V and 0 bases from J, leaving 9 bases between. The CDR3 has 15 amino acids.

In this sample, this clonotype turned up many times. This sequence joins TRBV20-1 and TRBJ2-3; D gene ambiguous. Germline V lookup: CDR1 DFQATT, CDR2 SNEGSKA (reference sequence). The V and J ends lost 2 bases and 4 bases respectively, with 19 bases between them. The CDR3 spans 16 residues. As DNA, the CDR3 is TGCAGTGCTAGAACCGGGCCTCTAAATGGGGCAGATACGCAGTATTTT. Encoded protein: CSARTGPLNGADTQYF.

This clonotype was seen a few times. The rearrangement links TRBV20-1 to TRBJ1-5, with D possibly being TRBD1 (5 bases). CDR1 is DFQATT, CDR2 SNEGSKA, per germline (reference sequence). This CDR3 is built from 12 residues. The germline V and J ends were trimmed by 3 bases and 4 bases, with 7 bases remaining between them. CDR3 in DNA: TGCAGTGCTAGGCAGGGTAATCAGCCCCAGCATTTT. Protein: CSARQGNQPQHF.

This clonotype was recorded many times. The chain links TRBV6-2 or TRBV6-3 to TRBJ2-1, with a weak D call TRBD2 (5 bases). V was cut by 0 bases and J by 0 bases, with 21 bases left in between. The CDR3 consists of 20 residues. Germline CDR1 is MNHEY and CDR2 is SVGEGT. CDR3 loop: CASSYSASQILGSSYNEQFF. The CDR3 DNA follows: TGTGCCAGCAGTTACTCGGCTAGCCAGATACTAGGCAGCTCCTACAATGAGCAGTTCTTC.

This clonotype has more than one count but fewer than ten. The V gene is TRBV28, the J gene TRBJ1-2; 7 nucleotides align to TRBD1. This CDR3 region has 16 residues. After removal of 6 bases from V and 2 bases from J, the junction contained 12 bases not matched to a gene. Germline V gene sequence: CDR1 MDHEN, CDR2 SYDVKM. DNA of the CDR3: TGTGCCAGCAGCCCATCCTTCCTGACAGGGAACTATGGCTACACCTTC. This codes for CASSPSFLTGNYGYTF.

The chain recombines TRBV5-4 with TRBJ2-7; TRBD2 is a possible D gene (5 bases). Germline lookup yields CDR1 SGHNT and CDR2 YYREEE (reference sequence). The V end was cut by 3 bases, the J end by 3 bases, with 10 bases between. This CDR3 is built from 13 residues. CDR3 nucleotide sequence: TGTGCCAGCAGCTATTGGGAGCGCTACGAGCAGTACTTC. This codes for CASSYWERYEQYF.

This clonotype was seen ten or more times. The CDR3 is CASSRGGSQETQYF. In nucleotides, the CDR3 is TGTGCCAGCAGCCGCGGTGGCAGCCAAGAGACCCAGTACTTC. The rearrangement joins TRBV5-6 to TRBJ2-5; D is unclear. The CDR3 is 14 amino acids. Deletions cut 4 bases from V and 1 base from J, with 11 bases between. CDR1 is SGHDT and CDR2 is YYEEEE in the germline V gene.

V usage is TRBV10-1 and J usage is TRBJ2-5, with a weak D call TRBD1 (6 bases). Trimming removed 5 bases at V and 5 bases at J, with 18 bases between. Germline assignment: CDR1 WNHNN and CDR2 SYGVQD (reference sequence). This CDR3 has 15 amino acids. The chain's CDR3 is CASSPILGGKETQYF. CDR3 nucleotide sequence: TGCGCCAGCAGTCCCATCCTAGGGGGAAAGGAGACCCAGTACTTC.

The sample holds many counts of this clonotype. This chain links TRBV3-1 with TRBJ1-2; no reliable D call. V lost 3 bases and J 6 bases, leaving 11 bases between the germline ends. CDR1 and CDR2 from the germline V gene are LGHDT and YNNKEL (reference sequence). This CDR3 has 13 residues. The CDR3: CASSQIRAHGYTF. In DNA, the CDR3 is TGTGCCAGCAGCCAGATCCGGGCACATGGCTACACCTTC.

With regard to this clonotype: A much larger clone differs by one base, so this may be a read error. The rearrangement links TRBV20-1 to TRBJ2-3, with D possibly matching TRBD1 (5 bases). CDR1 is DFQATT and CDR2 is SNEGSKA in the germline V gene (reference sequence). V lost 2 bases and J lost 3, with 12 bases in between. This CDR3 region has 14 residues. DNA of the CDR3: TGCAGTGCTAGACCAGGGTTTGGGACAGATACGCAGTATTTT. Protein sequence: CSARPGFGTDTQYF.

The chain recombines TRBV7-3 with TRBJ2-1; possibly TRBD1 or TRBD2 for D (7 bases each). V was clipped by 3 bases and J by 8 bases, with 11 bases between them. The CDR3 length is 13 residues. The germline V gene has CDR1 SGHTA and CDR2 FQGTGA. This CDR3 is CASSFQGGDEQFF. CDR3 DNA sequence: TGTGCCAGCAGCTTCCAGGGGGGGGATGAGCAGTTCTTC.

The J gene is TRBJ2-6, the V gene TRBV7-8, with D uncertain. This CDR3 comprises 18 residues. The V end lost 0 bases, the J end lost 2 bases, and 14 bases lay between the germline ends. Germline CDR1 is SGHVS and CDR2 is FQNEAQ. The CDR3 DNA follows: TGTGCCAGCAGCTTAGCAGGGCCTTTAGGAGCTGGGGCCAACGTCCTGACTTTC. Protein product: CASSLAGPLGAGANVLTF.

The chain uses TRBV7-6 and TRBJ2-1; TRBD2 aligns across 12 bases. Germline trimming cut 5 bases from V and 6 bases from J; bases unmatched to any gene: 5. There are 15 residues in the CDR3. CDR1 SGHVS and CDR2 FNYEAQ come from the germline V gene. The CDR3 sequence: CASSQTSGSANEQFF. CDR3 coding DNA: TGTGCCAGCAGCCAGACTAGCGGGAGCGCCAATGAGCAGTTCTTC.